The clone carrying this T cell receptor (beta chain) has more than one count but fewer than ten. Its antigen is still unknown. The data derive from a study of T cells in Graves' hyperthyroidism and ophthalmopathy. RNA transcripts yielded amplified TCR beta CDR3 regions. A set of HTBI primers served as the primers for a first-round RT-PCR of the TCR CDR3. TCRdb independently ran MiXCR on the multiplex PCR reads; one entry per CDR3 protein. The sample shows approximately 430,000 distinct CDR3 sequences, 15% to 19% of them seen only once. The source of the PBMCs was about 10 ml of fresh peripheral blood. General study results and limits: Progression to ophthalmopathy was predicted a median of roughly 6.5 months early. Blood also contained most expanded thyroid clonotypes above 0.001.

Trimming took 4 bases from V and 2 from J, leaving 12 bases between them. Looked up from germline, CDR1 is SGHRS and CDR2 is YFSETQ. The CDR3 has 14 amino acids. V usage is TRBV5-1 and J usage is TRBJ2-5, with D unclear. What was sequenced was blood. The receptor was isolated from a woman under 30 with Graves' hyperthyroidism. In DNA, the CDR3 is TGCGCCAGCAGCCATCAAGGGAATCAAGAGACCCAGTACTTC. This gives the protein CASSHQGNQETQYF.